This T cell receptor (beta chain) derives from a study of T-cell memory formation after mild COVID-19. General study results and limits: Mainly CM and EM harbored the contracting CD4+ clones; mainly EMRA harbored the CD8+ ones.

This CDR3 comprises 14 residues. V was clipped by 5 bases and J by 5 bases, with 14 bases between them. CDR1 is SGHNT and CDR2 is YENEEA in the germline V gene. On this clonotype itself: The antigen is undetermined.

TCRdb redid the calling of the 5' RACE reads with MiXCR, one entry per CDR3 protein. Counted here are approximately 250,000 distinct CDR3 sequences, roughly 14% occurring once; the ten biggest clones make up more than 2%. The clonotype was recovered from an adult woman who had mild COVID-19 (a few samples of this study predate the infection). Cell type and time point are not known. The gene calls are TRBV11-3 and TRBJ2-3; D may be TRBD1 or TRBD2 (6 bases each). The sample consisted of PBMCs or a T cell subset sorted from them (not recorded which). CDR3: CASSPGGRGDTQYF. In DNA form, the CDR3 reads TGTGCCAGCAGCCCCGGGGGCCGAGGAGATACGCAGTATTTT. Drawing the rest from reference TRBV11-3 and TRBJ2-3, the complete variable domain is EAGVVQSPRYKIIEKKQPVAFWCNPISGHNTLYWYLQNLGQGPELLIRYENEEAVDDSQLPKDRFSAERLKGVDSTLKIQPAELGDSAVYLCASSPGGRGDTQYFGPGTRLTVL.